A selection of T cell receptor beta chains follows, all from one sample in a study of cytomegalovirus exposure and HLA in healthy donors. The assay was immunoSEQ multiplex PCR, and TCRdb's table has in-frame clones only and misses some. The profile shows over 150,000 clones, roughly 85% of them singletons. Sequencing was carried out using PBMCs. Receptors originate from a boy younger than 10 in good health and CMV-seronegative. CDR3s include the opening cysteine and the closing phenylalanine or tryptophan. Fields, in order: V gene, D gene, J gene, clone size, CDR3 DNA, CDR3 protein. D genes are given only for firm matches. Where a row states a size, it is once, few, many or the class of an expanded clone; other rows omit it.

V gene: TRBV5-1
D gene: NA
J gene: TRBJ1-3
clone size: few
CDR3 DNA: TGCGCCAGCAGTACGAGGTCTGGAAACACCATATATTTT
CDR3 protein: CASSTRSGNTIYF

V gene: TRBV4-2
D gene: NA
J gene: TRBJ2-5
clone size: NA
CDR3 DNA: TGTGCCAGCAGCCAAGGTCAGGCCTCGAACGAAGAGACCCAGTACTTC
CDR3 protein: CASSQGQASNEETQYF

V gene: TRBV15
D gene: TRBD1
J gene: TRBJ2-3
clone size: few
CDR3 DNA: TGTGCCACCAGCAGAGATTACCGGGACAGGGGCAAGGAATCGCAGTATTTT
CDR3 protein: CATSRDYRDRGKESQYF

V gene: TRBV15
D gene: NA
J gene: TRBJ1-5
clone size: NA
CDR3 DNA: TGTGCCACCAGCGGTTCATTGGCCCAGCCCCAGCATTTT
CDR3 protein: CATSGSLAQPQHF

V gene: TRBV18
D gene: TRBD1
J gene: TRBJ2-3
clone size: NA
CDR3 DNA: TGTGCCAGCTCAGCGGACAGGGGGTTAGGGACAGATACGCAGTATTTT
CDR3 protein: CASSADRGLGTDTQYF

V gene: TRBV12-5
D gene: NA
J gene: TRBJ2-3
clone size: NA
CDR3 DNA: TGTGCTAGTGCCGCTAGCGGCACAGATACGCAGTATTTT
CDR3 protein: CASAASGTDTQYF

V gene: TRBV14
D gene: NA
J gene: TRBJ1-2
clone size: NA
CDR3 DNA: TGTGCCAGCAGCCAAGAACGGGTATCTGGCTACACCTTC
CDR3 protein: CASSQERVSGYTF

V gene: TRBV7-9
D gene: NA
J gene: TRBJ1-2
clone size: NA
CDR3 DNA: TGTGCCAGCAGCCGCGGGCCCGGGAACTATGGCTACACCTTC
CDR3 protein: CASSRGPGNYGYTF

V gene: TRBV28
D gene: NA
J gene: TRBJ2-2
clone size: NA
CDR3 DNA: TGTGCCAGCAGTTTACTAGAAATCACCGGGGAGCTGTTTTTT
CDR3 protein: CASSLLEITGELFF

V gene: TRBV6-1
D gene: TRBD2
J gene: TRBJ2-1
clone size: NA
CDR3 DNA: TGTGCCACCTCTAGCGGGGGGTTAGACGAGCAGTTCTTC
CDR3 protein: CATSSGGLDEQFF

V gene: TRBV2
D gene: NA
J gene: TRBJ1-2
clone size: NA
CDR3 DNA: TGTGCCAGCAGTGAAGCCGGGGGATTGGGCTACACCTTC
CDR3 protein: CASSEAGGLGYTF

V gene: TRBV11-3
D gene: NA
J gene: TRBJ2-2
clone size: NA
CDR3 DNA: TGTGCCAGCAGCCTCCAGGGAATTAACACCGGGGAGCTGTTTTTT
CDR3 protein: CASSLQGINTGELFF

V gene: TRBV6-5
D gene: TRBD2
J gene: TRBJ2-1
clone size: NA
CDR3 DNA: TGTGCCAGCAGCTACGGGGGGGCAGGCTACAATGAGCAGTTCTTC
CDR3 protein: CASSYGGAGYNEQFF

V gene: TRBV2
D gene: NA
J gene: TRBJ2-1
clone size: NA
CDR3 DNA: TGTGCCAGCACCCCTGAGGAGGAAGCCTACAATGAGCAGTTCTTC
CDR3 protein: CASTPEEEAYNEQFF

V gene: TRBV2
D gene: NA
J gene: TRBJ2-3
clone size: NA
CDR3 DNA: TGTGCCAGCAGTGAAGCCTGGGAGCGGGCGCAGTATTTT
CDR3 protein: CASSEAWERAQYF